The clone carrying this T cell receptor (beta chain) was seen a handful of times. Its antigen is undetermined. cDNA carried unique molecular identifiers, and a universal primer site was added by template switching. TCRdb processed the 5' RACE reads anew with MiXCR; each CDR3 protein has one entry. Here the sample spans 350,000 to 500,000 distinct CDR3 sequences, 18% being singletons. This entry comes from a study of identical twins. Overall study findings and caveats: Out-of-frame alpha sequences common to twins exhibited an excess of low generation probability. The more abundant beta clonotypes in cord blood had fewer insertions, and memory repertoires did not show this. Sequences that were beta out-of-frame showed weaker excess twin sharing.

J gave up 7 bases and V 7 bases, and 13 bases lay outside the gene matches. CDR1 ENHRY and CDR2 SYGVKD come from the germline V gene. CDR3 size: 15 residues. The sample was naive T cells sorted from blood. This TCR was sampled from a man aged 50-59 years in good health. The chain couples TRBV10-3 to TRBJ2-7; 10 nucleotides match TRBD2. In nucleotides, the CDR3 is TGTGCCATCAACAGTAGCGGGGGGCCGCGAATGGAGCAGTACTTC. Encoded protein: CAINSSGGPRMEQYF.